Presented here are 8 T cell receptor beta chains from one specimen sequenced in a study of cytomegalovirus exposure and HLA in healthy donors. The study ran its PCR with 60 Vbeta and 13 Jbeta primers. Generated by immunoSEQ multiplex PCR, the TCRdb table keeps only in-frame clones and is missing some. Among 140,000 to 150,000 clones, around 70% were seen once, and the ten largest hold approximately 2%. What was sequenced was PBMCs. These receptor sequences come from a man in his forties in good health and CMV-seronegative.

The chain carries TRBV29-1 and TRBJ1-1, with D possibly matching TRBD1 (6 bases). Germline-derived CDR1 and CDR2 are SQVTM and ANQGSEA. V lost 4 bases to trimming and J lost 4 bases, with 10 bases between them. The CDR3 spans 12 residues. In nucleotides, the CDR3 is TGCAGCGTTGGGGAAGGGGGCACTGAAGCTTTCTTT. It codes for CSVGEGGTEAFF.

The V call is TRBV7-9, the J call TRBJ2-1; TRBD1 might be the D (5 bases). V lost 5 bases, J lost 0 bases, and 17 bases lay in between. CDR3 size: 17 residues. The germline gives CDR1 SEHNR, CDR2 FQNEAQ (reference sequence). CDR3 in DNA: TGTGCCAGCAGCGGACAAGGACACCAGAGCTCCTACAATGAGCAGTTCTTC. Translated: CASSGQGHQSSYNEQFF. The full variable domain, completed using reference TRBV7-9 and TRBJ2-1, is DTGVSQNPRHKITKRGQNVTFRCDPISEHNRLYWYRQTLGQGPEFLTYFQNEAQLEKSRLLSDRFSAERPKGSFSTLEIQRTEQGDSAMYLCASSGQGHQSSYNEQFFGPGTRLTVL.

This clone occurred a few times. The CDR3 loop is CASSAGDGIMNTEAFF. The DNA of the CDR3 is TGTGCCAGCAGCGCGGGGGACGGGATCATGAACACTGAAGCTTTCTTT. The J gene is TRBJ1-1, the V gene TRBV9, with a possible D match to TRBD1 (5 bases). The CDR3 is 16 amino acids. Trimming took 3 bases from V and 0 from J, leaving 15 bases between them. Germline assignment: CDR1 SGDLS and CDR2 YYNGEE.

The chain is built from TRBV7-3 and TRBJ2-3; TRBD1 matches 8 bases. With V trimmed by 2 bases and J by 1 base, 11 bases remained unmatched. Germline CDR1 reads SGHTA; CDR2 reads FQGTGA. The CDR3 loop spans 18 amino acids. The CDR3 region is CASSLHGQGGGGTDTQYF. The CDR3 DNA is TGTGCCAGCAGCTTACACGGACAGGGAGGAGGGGGCACAGATACGCAGTATTTT.

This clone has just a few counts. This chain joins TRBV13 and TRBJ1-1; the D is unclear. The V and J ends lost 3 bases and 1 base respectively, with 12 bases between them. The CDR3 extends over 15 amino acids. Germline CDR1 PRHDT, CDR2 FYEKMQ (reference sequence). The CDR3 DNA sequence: TGTGCCAGCAGCTTCGGGCGGGAATGGAACACTGAAGCTTTCTTT. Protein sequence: CASSFGREWNTEAFF.

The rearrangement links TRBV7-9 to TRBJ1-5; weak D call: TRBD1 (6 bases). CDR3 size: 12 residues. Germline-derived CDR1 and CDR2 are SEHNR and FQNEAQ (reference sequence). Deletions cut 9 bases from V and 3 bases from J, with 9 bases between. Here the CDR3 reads CASGQSNQPQHF. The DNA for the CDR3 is TGTGCCAGTGGACAGTCCAATCAGCCCCAGCATTTT.

In nucleotides, the CDR3 is TGTGCCAGCAGCGTAGGAGGAGGTTTGAGCACAGATACGCAGTATTTT. It translates to CASSVGGGLSTDTQYF. This chain uses TRBV9 with TRBJ2-3; D may be TRBD2 (5 bases). Germline CDR1 SGDLS, CDR2 YYNGEE. V was clipped by 0 bases and J by 0 bases, with 11 bases between them. This CDR3 has 16 residues.

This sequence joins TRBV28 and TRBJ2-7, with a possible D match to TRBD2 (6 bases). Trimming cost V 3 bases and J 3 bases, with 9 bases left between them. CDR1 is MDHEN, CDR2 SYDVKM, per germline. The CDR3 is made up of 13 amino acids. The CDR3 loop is CASSLMGGYEQYF. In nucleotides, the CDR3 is TGTGCCAGCAGTTTGATGGGGGGCTACGAGCAGTACTTC.